This entry describes one TCR beta chain. The data derive from a study of blood T cell repertoires in COVID-19. In the study overall: Both acute and convalescent COVID-19 samples were obtained from the United States, Italy and Spain.

Sequencing was performed with immunoSEQ multiplex PCR; in TCRdb, only in-frame clones are kept and a portion is missing. The sample consists of around 150,000 clones, 88% of them appearing once. This CDR3 region has 16 residues. Germline V gene data show CDR1 as SNHLY and CDR2 as FYNNEI. The V and J ends lost 1 base and 5 bases respectively, with 15 bases between them. Seattle's enrolled individuals joined amid active infection and were then monitored longitudinally. The source is a human donor with COVID-19, enrolled during active disease. The donor label of this sample is uncertain. The rearrangement joins TRBV2 to TRBJ1-5; D perhaps matches TRBD1 (6 bases). Sequences were obtained from peripheral blood. In DNA, the CDR3 is TGTGCCAGCAGTGAAGGAAGGGGGATTATAGATCAGCCCCAGCATTTT. It is translated as CASSEGRGIIDQPQHF.